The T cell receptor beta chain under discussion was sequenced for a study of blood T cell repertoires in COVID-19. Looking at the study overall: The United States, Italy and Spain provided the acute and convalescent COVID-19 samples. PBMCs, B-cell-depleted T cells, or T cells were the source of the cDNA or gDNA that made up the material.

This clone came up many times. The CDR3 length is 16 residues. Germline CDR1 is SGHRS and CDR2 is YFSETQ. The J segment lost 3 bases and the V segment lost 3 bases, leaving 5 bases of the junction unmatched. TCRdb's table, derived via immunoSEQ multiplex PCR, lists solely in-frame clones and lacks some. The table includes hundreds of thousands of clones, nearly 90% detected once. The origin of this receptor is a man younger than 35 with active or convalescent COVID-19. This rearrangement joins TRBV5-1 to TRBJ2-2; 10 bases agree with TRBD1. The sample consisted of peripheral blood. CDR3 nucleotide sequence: TGCGCCAGCAGCTCTCCCGGGACAGGGGACACCGGGGAGCTGTTTTTT. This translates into CASSSPGTGDTGELFF. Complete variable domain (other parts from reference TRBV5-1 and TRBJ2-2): KAGVTQTPRYLIKTRGQQVTLSCSPISGHRSVSWYQQTPGQGLQFLFEYFSETQRNKGNFPGRFSGRQFSNSRSEMNVSTLELGDSALYLCASSSPGTGDTGELFFGEGSRLTVL.